The rows below give T cell receptor beta chains drawn from one sample of a study of blood T cell repertoires in COVID-19. The table came from immunoSEQ multiplex PCR; TCRdb's copy has only in-frame clones and leaves some out. The sample lists 70,000 or so clones; roughly 74% were seen once. The sample was peripheral blood. The receptors were sampled from a human donor in a cohort sampled during active COVID-19. The CDR3 runs from the conserved cysteine through the conserved F or W. Size is stated for part of the rows, as once, few or many counts, or as a class when the clone is expanded.

j_call clone_size v_call cdr3_aa
TRBJ1-1 - TRBV18 CASSPRDSPYGAFF
TRBJ2-7 - TRBV6-5 CASSWTGGPYEQYF
TRBJ1-5 - TRBV7-2 CASSWDSSNQPQHF
TRBJ2-5 - TRBV11-2 CASSPVRLAGEETQYF
TRBJ2-5 - TRBV4-2 CASSPLALGGQETQYF
TRBJ2-7 - TRBV6-5 CASSRSGTGQGEQYF
TRBJ2-1 - TRBV13 CASSLAGSSYNEQFF
TRBJ2-7 few TRBV5-1 CASSPTQGTSYEQYF
TRBJ2-1 - TRBV7-9 CASSQGGKEQFF
TRBJ2-1 - TRBV2 CASSPGTGIFHEQFF
TRBJ1-1 - TRBV5-1 CASSLEGLSNTEAFF
TRBJ2-5 few TRBV5-1 CASSFQGETQYF
TRBJ2-5 - TRBV5-1 CASRHEGGRGETQYF
TRBJ2-7 - TRBV5-4 CASSRSSGVRSEQYF
TRBJ2-1 - TRBV5-6 CASSMAGTSIKQGDNEQFF
TRBJ1-5 - TRBV5-6 CASSWGQGNQPQHF
TRBJ2-3 - TRBV5-4 CASSDGRVDTQYF
TRBJ2-7 - TRBV6-5 CASTGGGGAGEQYF